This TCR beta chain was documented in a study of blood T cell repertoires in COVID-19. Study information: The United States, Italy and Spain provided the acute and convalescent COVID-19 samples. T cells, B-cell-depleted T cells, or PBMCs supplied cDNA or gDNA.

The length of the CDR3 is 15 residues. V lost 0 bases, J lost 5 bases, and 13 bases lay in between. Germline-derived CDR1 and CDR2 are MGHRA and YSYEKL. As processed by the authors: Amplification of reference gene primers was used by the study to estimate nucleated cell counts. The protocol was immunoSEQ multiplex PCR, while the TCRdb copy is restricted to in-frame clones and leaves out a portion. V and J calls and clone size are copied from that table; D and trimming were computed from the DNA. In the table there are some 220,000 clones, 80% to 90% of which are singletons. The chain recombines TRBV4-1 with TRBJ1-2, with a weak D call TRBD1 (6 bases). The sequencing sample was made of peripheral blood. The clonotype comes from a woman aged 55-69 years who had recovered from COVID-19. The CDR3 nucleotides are TGCGCCAGCAGCCAAGAATGGGGACAAGGGTATGGCTACACCTTC. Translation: CASSQEWGQGYGYTF.